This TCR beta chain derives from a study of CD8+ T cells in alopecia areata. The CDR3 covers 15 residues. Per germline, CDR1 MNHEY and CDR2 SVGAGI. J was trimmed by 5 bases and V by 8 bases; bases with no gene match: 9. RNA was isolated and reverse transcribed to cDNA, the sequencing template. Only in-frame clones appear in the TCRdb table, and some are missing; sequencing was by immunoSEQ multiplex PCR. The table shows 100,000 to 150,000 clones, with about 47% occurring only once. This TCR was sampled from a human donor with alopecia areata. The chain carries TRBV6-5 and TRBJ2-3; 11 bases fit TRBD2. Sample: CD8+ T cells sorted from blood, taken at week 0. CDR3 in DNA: TGTGCCAGCCTAGCGGGGGGCCCTTCGGGAGATACGCAGTATTTT. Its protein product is CASLAGGPSGDTQYF.